This paragraph reports one TCR beta chain. Its cognate antigen has yet to be identified. No base qualities exist here, and no much larger clone lies one base off it. The collaborating institutions used their own protocols to collect whole blood in K2EDTA tubes. For TCRbeta analysis, collaborators shipped samples as frozen whole blood, isolated PBMCs, or DNA extracted from either of those sample types. V loses 4 bases at its end and J loses 1 base; junction bases beyond the gene matches: 6. The CDR3 goes from the cysteine to the phenylalanine over 17 residues. Only CDR3 DNA remains: 51 bases, in frame from the first base. From a lookup of the germline V gene (reference sequence), CDR1 and CDR2 are LGHDT and YNNKEL. TCRbeta CDR3 regions were amplified from genomic DNA by means of the immunoSEQ Assay, a bias-controlled multiplex PCR. In the authors' own workflow: The number of nucleated cells in each sample was estimated by amplification of reference gene primers within the assay. Sequence reads were collapsed and filtered to measure the absolute abundance of every unique TCRbeta CDR3 rearrangement. Productive Simpson clonality was computed per sample as the square root of Simpson's diversity index over productive rearrangements. Held by TCRdb, this immuneACCESS table contains in-frame sequences only and omits some clones. Under half of the omission traces to an unresolved V gene where checked; the cause of the rest is unknown. D and trimming were read from the DNA, whereas the V and J calls and clone size are those reported in that table. Recorded for this sample are 300,000 to 400,000 clones; 70% to 90% of them occurred a single time. The ten largest clones add up to 3% of the sample.

The entry originates in a study of blood T cell repertoires in COVID-19 (TCRdb year 2020). Regarding the study in general: Samples from collaborators originated in the United States, Italy and Spain and spanned both the acute and convalescent phases of COVID-19. The prospective study material was composed of cDNA or gDNA derived from T cells, B-cell-depleted T cells, or PBMCs. The dataset comprised deeply sampled blood TCRbeta repertoires from subjects exposed to, actively infected with, or recovered from COVID-19. The repertoires were released in a freely available public database intended as a resource for research on the immune response to SARS-CoV-2. Samples were obtained from the ongoing ImmuneRACE study (first 160 participants) and from about 1,300 subjects provided by 6 global collaborators. Sample metadata almost always included a de-identified subject ID, COVID-19 status, age in years and sex. Where HLA class I and class II types were available, the types were taken from metadata supplied by the sample provider, not from assay-based typing. Summary of the overall study and its limitations: How much clinical and demographic metadata was included differed by source and by participant, and the metadata was provided uncurated.

The receptor was derived from a human donor in a cohort sampled during active COVID-19. The chain links TRBV3-1 (or the pseudogene TRBV3-2) with TRBJ2-5; the central 13 bases match TRBD2. The sample was peripheral blood. The CDR3: CASSLLRLAGGQETQYF. The nucleotides read TGTGCCAGCAGCCTCCTCCGACTAGCGGGGGGCCAAGAGACCCAGTACTTC.